This passage covers 11 T cell receptor beta chains from one sample sequenced in a study of shared clonotypes between healthy human individuals. Profiling relied on immunoSEQ multiplex PCR, and the TCRdb table lists in-frame clones only, not all of them. The data show approximately 1,000,000 clones, with about 80% seen just once and approximately 0.5% held by the top ten. Sequenced: memory CD4+ T cells from PBMCs. Documented subset: CD45RA-negative fraction. The receptors originated from a man aged 18 to 29 in good health. Some clones in this sample may be carry-over from other donors' samples.

The chain uses TRBV7-9 and TRBJ2-2, with a weak D call TRBD1 (6 bases). The CDR3 is 15 amino acids. Germline V gene sequence: CDR1 SEHNR, CDR2 FQNEAQ (reference sequence). Between the trimmed V and J ends, which lost 5 bases and 3 bases, there was a span of 13 bases. This chain's CDR3 is CASSPANRDTGELFF. The CDR3 DNA reads TGTGCCAGCAGCCCCGCCAACAGGGACACCGGGGAGCTGTTTTTT.

V gene TRBV15 combines with J gene TRBJ1-2; D is unresolved. The CDR3 has 13 amino acids. Trimming stripped 5 bases from V and 5 bases from J, with 12 bases between. Germline lookup yields CDR1 LNHNV and CDR2 YYDKDF (reference sequence). The CDR3 region has the DNA TGTGCCACCAGCCCCGGGGTTGGTTATGGCTACACCTTC. This sequence encodes CATSPGVGYGYTF.

The V gene is TRBV4-1, the J gene TRBJ2-7; D unresolved. Trimming shortened V by 1 base and J by 3 bases, and 10 bases separated the two germline ends. There are 14 residues in the CDR3. CDR1 is MGHRA, CDR2 YSYEKL, per germline. The CDR3 DNA follows: TGCGCCAGCAGCCAAGGGACGTTAAACTACGAGCAGTACTTC. This sequence encodes CASSQGTLNYEQYF.

The chain carries TRBV28 and TRBJ1-1; D may be TRBD1 (6 bases). V lost 3 bases and J 3 bases, leaving 17 bases between the germline ends. The CDR3 is made up of 16 amino acids. The germline V gene encodes CDR1 MDHEN and CDR2 SYDVKM. CDR3 DNA: TGTGCCAGCAGTTTGCCTGGAGGGGGGGCCGACACTGAAGCTTTCTTT. Translation gives CASSLPGGGADTEAFF.

The CDR3 spells CASSEMGRGITPKNIQYF. CDR3 DNA sequence: TGTGCCAGCAGTGAAATGGGCCGCGGGATCACTCCCAAAAACATTCAGTACTTC. The chain recombines TRBV2 with TRBJ2-4, with D tentatively TRBD2 (6 bases). CDR1 SNHLY and CDR2 FYNNEI come from the germline V gene. The ends were cut back, 2 bases at V and 2 bases at J, with 19 bases in the middle. The CDR3 consists of 18 residues.

Points on this clone: The identical CDR3 is also encoded by other nucleotide sequences in the sample. The rearrangement links TRBV7-9 to TRBJ2-7; D ambiguous. The CDR3 loop spans 14 amino acids. Germline lookup yields CDR1 SEHNR and CDR2 FQNEAQ (reference sequence). V was trimmed by 1 base and J by 3 bases, leaving 10 bases between them. The CDR3, as DNA: TGTGCCAGCAGCTTAGGAGGAAACAGCTACGAGCAGTACTTC. Its translation: CASSLGGNSYEQYF.

The chain recombines TRBV6-5 with TRBJ1-4; D not certain. CDR1 and CDR2 (germline): MNHEY, SVGAGI. Trimming stripped 6 bases from V and 11 bases from J, with 10 bases between. This CDR3 is built from 11 residues. The CDR3 nucleotides read TGTGCCAGCAGGAAGAGAGGGAAACTGTTTTTT. Translating gives CASRKRGKLFF.

The V call is TRBV30, the J call TRBJ2-2; TRBD1 is a possible D gene (6 bases). The CDR3 spans 18 residues. Between the trimmed V and J ends, which lost 0 bases and 2 bases, there was a span of 19 bases. Germline CDR1 is GTSNPN and CDR2 is SVGIG (reference sequence). CDR3 DNA: TGTGCCTGGAGTGTACCTGGGGGCAGGGGCATTAACACCGGGGAGCTGTTTTTT. Encoded protein: CAWSVPGGRGINTGELFF.

As concerns this clone: This sample also contains other DNA sequences that code for the same CDR3. The V and J genes are TRBV9 and TRBJ1-5; 9 nucleotides align to TRBD1. Germline-derived CDR1 and CDR2 are SGDLS and YYNGEE. This CDR3 has 14 amino acids. Trimming cost V 4 bases and J 5 bases; bases outside gene matches: 4. This CDR3 is CASSQGQGDQPQHF. CDR3 in DNA: TGTGCCAGCAGCCAGGGACAGGGCGATCAGCCCCAGCATTTT.

V usage is TRBV11-2 and J usage is TRBJ1-5; no firm D call. CDR1 and CDR2 from the germline V gene are SGHAT and FQNNGV. This CDR3 region has 13 residues. The V end was cut by 1 base, the J end by 9 bases, with 10 bases between. The CDR3 nucleotides read TGTGCCAGCAGCTTAGGACTCCTAGGGCCCCAGCATTTT. It encodes CASSLGLLGPQHF.

The chain recombines TRBV4-1 with TRBJ2-1; D is unclear. The CDR3 totals 14 residues. The germline V gene has CDR1 MGHRA and CDR2 YSYEKL. V was cut by 4 bases and J by 2 bases, with 9 bases left in between. This CDR3 reads CASSRSTTYNEQFF. As DNA, the CDR3 is TGCGCCAGCAGCCGGTCTACGACCTACAATGAGCAGTTCTTC.